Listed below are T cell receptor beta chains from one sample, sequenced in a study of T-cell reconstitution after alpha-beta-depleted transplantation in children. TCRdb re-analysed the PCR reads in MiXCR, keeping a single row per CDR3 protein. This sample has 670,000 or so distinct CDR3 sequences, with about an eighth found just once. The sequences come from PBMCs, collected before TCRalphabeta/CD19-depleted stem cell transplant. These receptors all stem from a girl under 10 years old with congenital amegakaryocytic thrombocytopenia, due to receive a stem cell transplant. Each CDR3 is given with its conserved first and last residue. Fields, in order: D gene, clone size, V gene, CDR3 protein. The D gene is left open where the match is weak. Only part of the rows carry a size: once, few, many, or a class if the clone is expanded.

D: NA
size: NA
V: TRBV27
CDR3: CASSLFSGEGLREQYF

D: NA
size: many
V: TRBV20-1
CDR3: CSASKYGGNQPQHF

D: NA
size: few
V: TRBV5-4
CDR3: CASSMDGYTDTQYF

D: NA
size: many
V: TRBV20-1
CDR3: CSATTVPDYGYTF

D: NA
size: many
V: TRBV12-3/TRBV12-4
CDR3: CASSPTPISRGLFEQYF

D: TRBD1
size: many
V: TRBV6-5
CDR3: CASSYQGQAYGYTF

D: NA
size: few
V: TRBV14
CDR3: CASSQEVTGAYEQYF

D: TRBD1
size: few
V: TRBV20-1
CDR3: CSAGGQFLSGNTIYF

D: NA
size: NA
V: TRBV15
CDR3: CATSGFQETQYF

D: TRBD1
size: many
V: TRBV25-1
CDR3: CASSGQGFPEQYF

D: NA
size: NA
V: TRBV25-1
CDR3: CASSEHREQYF

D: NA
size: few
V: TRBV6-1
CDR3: CAVLQPGPTANTGELFF

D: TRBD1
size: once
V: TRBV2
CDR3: CASRARTGDTGNTIYF

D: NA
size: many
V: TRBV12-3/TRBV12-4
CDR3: CASSKGGGYGYTF

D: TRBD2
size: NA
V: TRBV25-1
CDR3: CASSEIAGSYEQYF

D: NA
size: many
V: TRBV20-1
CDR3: CSAIDSPGANVLTF